What follows is one T cell receptor beta chain and its context. This sample is drawn from a study of cytomegalovirus exposure and HLA in healthy donors. Looking at the study overall: A subsequent analysis stated that the 120 or so validation repertoires were run on the same platform as the roughly 670 first-cohort repertoires.

These donors were members of the 120-subject validation cohort, a group separate from the roughly 670-subject first cohort. CDR3 length equals 13 residues. V shed 2 bases and J shed 2 bases, with 7 bases lying between them. The V gene's germline CDR1 is SGHDT and CDR2 YYEEEE. Assay: immunoSEQ multiplex PCR; the TCRdb copy retains only in-frame clones and omits some. The sample lists some 200,000 clones, 80% to 90% occurring once. The rearrangement joins TRBV5-6 to TRBJ1-2; D ambiguous. The material sequenced was PBMCs. The clonotype originates from a woman in her twenties or thirties in good health and CMV-seropositive. In nucleotides, the CDR3 is TGTGCCAGCAGCTTCGTAGAGAACTATGGCTACACCTTC. Translation gives CASSFVENYGYTF.